This passage covers 2 T cell receptor beta chains from one sample sequenced in a study of shared clonotypes between healthy human individuals. TCRdb keeps only in-frame clones here, not all; method: immunoSEQ multiplex PCR. In the table there are some 650,000 clones, less than 98% of which are singletons. What was sequenced was naive CD4+ T cells sorted from blood. Sample subset: CD45RA+ positively selected. The receptors come from a woman aged 25 to 39 in good health.

This chain links TRBV6-5 with TRBJ1-5, with a weak D call TRBD1 (5 bases). The CDR3 sequence is 12 residues long. Trimming cost V 5 bases and J 9 bases, with 11 bases left between them. Germline V CDR1 and CDR2: MNHEY, SVGAGI. The CDR3 sequence is CASSRARGPQHF. CDR3 nucleotides: TGTGCCAGCAGTCGAGCGAGGGGGCCCCAGCATTTT.

The chain carries TRBV19 and TRBJ1-5; a possible D gene is TRBD1 (5 bases). The V end lost 8 bases, the J end lost 4 bases, and 15 bases lay between the germline ends. The CDR3 spans 14 residues. Per the germline V gene, CDR1 is LNHDA and CDR2 is SQIVND (reference sequence). CDR3 region: CASSGTVGNQPQHF. The CDR3 DNA sequence: TGTGCCAGTTCCGGGACCGTGGGGAATCAGCCCCAGCATTTT.